Here is one T cell receptor beta chain with its context. Its antigen is currently unknown. This sample is part of a study of CD8 T cells in ankylosing spondylitis. General study results and limits: Previous work reported some of these motif variants in the synovial fluid and blood of reactive arthritis.

Quantitative 5'-RACE with molecular barcodes generated TCR beta libraries. TCRdb re-called the 5' RACE reads through MiXCR, storing one row per CDR3 protein. The sample lists approximately 300,000 distinct CDR3 sequences, more than 20% seen once, with roughly 3.6% in the top ten. Specimen: blood, either unsorted or a sorted T cell fraction (not recorded which). The receptor was derived from a female donor with ankylosing spondylitis or in good health (not recorded which).

CDR3 DNA: TGTGCCAGCAGCCCGGGAGGGGACACGCTAAATGAGCAGTTCTTC. Translation gives CASSPGGDTLNEQFF. The chain couples TRBV3-1 to TRBJ2-1, with 8 bases lining up with TRBD2. CDR3 length: 15 residues. J gave up 7 bases and V 4 bases, and 9 bases lay outside the gene matches. Germline CDR1 and CDR2: LGHDT and YNNKEL (reference sequence).